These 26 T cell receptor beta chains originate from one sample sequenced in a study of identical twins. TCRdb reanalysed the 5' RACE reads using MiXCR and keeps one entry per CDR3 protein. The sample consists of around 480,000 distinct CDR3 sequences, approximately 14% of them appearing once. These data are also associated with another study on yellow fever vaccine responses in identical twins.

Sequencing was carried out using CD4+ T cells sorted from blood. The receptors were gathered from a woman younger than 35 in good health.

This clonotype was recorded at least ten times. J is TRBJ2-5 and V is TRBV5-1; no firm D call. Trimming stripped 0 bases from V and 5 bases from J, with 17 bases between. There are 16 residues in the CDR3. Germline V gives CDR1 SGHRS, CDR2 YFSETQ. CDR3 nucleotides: TGCGCCAGCAGCTTGGCCGCGGAAGGCATCTCGGAGACCCAGTACTTC. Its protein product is CASSLAAEGISETQYF. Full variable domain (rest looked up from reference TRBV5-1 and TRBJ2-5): KAGVTQTPRYLIKTRGQQVTLSCSPISGHRSVSWYQQTPGQGLQFLFEYFSETQRNKGNFPGRFSGRQFSNSRSEMNVSTLELGDSALYLCASSLAAEGISETQYFGPGTRLLVL.

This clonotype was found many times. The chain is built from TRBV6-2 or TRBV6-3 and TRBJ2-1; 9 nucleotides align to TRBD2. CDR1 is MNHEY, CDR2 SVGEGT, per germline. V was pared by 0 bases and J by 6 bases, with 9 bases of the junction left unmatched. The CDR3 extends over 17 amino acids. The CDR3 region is CASSYSPTSGLFNEQFF. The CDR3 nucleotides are TGTGCCAGCAGTTACTCACCGACTAGCGGCTTATTCAATGAGCAGTTCTTC.

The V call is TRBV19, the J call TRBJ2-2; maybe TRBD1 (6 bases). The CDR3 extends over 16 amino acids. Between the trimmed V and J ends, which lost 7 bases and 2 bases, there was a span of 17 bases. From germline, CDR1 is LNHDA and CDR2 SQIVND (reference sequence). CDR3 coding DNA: TGTGCCAGTACTAACACCGGGACACTCAACACCGGGGAGCTGTTTTTT. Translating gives CASTNTGTLNTGELFF.

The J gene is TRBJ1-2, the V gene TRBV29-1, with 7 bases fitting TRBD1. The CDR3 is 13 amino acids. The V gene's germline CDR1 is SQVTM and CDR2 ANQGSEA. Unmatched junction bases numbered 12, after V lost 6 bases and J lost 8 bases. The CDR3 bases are TGCAGCGTCAGACAGGGTCGTTTCGGCGGCTACACCTTC. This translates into CSVRQGRFGGYTF.

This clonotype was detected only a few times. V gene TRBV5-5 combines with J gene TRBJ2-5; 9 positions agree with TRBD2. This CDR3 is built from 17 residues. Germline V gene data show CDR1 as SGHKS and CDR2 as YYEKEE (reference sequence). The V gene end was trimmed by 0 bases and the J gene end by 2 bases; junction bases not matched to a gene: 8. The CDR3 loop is CASSLGPSGTTQETQYF. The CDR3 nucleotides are TGTGCCAGCAGCTTGGGTCCTAGCGGGACCACACAAGAGACCCAGTACTTC.

DNA for the CDR3: TGCAGTGCTCACCGACTAGCGGGAGTGGCAGAGACCCAGTACTTC. This gives the protein CSAHRLAGVAETQYF. This chain connects TRBV20-1 to TRBJ2-5; 12 bases are shared with TRBD2. Germline V lookup: CDR1 DFQATT, CDR2 SNEGSKA (reference sequence). V lost 5 bases and J lost 4; bases outside the gene matches: 8. The CDR3 has 15 amino acids.

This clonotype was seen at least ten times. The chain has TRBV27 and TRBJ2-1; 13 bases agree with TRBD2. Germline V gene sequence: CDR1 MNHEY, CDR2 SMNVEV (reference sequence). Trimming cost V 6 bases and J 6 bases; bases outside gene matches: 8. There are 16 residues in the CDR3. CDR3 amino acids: CASRRLAGGLINEQFF. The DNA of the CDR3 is TGTGCCAGCAGGAGACTAGCGGGGGGTTTAATCAATGAGCAGTTCTTC.

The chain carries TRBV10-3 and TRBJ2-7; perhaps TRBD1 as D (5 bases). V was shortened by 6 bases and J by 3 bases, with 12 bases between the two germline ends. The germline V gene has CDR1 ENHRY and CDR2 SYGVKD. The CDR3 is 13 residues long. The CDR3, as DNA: TGTGCCATCAGCGCACAGGTGGTCTACGAGCAGTACTTC. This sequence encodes CAISAQVVYEQYF.

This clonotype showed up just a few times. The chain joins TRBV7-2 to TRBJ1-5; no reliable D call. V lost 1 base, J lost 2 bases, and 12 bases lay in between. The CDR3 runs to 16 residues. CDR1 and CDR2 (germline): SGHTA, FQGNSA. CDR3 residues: CASSLVVNPGNQPQHF. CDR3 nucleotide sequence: TGTGCCAGCAGCTTAGTCGTGAATCCCGGCAATCAGCCCCAGCATTTT.

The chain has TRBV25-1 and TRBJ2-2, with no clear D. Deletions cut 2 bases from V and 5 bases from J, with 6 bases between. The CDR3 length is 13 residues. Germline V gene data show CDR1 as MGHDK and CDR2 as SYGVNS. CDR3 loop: CASSEPPTGELFF. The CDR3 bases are TGTGCCAGCAGTGAACCCCCTACCGGGGAGCTGTTTTTT.

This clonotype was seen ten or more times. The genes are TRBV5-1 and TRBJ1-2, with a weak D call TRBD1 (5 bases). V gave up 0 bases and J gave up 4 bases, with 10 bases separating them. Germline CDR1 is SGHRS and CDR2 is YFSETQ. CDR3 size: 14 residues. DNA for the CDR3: TGCGCCAGCAGCTTGGGGCAGGGCGGCTATGGCTACACCTTC. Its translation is CASSLGQGGYGYTF.

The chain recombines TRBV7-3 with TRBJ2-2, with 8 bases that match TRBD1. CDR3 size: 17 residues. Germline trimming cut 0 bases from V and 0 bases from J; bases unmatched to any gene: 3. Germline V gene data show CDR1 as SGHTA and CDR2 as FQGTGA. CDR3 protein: CASSLTGTGANTGELFF. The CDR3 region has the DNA TGTGCCAGCAGCTTAACAGGGACAGGAGCGAACACCGGGGAGCTGTTTTTT.

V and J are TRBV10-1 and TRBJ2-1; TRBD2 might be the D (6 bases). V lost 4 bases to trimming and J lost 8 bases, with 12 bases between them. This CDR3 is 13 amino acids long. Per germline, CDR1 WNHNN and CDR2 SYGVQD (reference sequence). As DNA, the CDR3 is TGCGCCAGCAGTGGGACCTTAGCGGATGAGCAGTTCTTC. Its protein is CASSGTLADEQFF.

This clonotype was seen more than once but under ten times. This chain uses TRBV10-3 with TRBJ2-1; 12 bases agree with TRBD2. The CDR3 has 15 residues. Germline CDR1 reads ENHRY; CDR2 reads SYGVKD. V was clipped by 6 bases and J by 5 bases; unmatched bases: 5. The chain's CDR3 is CAISSSGGADNEQFF. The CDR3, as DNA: TGTGCCATCAGCTCTAGCGGGGGGGCAGACAATGAGCAGTTCTTC.

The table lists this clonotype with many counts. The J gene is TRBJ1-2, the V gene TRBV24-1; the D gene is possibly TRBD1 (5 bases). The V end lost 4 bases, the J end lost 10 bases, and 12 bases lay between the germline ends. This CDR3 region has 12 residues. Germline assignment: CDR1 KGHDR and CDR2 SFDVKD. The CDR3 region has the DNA TGTGCCACCAGTGACCCACAGGAAGACTACACCTTC. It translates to CATSDPQEDYTF.

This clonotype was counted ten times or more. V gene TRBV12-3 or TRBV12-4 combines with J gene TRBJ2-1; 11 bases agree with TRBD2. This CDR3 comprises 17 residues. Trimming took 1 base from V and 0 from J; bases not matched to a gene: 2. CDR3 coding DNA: TGTGCCAGCAGTTTAGAACTAGCGGGGGACTCCTACAATGAGCAGTTCTTC. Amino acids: CASSLELAGDSYNEQFF.

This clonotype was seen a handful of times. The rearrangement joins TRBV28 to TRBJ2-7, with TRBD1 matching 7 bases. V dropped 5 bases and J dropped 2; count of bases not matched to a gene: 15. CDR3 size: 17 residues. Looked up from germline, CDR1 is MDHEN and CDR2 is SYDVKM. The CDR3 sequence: CASSGEDRVLPPYEQYF. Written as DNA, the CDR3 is TGTGCCAGCAGTGGGGAAGACAGGGTCCTGCCACCCTACGAGCAGTACTTC.

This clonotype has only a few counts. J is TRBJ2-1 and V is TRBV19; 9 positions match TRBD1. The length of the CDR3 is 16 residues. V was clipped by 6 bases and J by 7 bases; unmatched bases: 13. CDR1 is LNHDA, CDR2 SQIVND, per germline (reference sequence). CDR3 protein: CASSQNWGQGLNEQFF. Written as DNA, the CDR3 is TGTGCCAGTAGCCAAAATTGGGGACAGGGTTTGAATGAGCAGTTCTTC. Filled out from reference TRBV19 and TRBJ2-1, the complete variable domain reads DGGITQSPKYLFRKEGQNVTLSCEQNLNHDAMYWYRQDPGQGLRLIYYSQIVNDFQKGDIAEGYSVSREKKESFPLTVTSAQKNPTAFYLCASSQNWGQGLNEQFFGPGTRLTVL.

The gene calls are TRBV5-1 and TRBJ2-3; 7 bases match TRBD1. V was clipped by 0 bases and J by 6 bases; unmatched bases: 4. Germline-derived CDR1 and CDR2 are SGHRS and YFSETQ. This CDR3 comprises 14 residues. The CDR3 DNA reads TGCGCCAGCAGCTTGGAAGGGACAGCTGATACGCAGTATTTT. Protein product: CASSLEGTADTQYF.

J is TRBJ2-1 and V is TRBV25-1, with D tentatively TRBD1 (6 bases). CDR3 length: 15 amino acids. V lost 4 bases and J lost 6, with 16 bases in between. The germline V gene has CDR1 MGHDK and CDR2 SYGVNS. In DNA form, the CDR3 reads TGTGCCAGCAGTGGAATTGACTTGGGGGCCAATGAGCAGTTCTTC. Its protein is CASSGIDLGANEQFF.

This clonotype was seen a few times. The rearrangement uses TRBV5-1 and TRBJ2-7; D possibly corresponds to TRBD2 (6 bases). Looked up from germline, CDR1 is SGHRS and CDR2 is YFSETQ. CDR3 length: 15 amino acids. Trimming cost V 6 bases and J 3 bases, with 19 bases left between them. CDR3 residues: CASTPDPGLYYEQYF. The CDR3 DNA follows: TGCGCCAGCACCCCCGACCCGGGACTTTACTACGAGCAGTACTTC.

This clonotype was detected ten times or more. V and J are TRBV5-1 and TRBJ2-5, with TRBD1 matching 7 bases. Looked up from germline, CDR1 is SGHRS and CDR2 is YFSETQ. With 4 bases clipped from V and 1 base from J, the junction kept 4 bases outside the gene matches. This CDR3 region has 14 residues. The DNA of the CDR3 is TGCGCCAGCAGCCCGGACAGGATCCAAGAGACCCAGTACTTC. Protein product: CASSPDRIQETQYF.

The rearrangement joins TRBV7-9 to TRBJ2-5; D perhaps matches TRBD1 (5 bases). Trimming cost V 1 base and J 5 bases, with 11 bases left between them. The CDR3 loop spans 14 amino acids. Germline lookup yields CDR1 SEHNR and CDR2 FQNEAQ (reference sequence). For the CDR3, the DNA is TGTGCCAGCAGCTTAGTAGGGGCCCTGGAGACCCAGTACTTC. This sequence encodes CASSLVGALETQYF.

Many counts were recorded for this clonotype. The CDR3 loop is CASSFAETQYF. In nucleotides, the CDR3 is TGTGCCAGCAGTTTTGCAGAGACCCAGTACTTC. The chain recombines TRBV12-3 or TRBV12-4 with TRBJ2-5; D gene ambiguous. The V gene lost 3 bases and the J gene lost 4 bases, with 3 bases spanning the gap. The CDR3 length is 11 residues.

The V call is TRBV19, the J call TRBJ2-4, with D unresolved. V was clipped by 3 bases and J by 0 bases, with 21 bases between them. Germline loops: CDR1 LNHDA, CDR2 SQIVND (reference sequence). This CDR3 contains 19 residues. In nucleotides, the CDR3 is TGTGCCAGTAGTATTTCTGGGCCGCATAGCCAGAAAGCCAAAAACATTCAGTACTTC. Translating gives CASSISGPHSQKAKNIQYF.

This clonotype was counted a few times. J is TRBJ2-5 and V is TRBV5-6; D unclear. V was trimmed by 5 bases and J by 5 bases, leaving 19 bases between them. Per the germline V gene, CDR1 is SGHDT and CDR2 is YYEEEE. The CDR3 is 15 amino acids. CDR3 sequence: CASRVGIADLETQYF. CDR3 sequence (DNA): TGTGCCAGCAGGGTTGGGATCGCCGATTTGGAGACCCAGTACTTC.